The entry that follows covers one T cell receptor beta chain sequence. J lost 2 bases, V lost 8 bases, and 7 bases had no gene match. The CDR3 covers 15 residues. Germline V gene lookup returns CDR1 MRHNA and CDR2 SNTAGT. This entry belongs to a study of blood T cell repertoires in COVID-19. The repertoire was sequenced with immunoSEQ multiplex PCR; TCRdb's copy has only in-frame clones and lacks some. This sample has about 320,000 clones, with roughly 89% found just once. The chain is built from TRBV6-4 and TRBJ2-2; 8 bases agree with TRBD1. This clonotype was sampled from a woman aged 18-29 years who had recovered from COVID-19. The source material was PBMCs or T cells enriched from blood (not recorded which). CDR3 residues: CASRKGQVNTGELFF. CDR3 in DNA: TGTGCCAGCCGGAAGGGACAGGTCAACACCGGGGAGCTGTTTTTT.